The TCR beta chain described here comes from a study of cytomegalovirus exposure and HLA in healthy donors. The repertoire was sequenced with immunoSEQ multiplex PCR; TCRdb's copy has only in-frame clones and lacks some. Among roughly 150,000 clones listed, about 82% were seen once. This CDR3 contains 15 residues. The ends were cut back, 4 bases at V and 0 bases at J, with 10 bases in the middle. CDR1 and CDR2 (germline): MNHEY, SVGAGI. The chain links TRBV6-5 to TRBJ1-3; D ambiguous. This clonotype was sampled from a man aged 25 to 45 in good health and CMV-seropositive. The sample consisted of PBMCs. The DNA of the CDR3 is TGTGCCAGCAGTTCATTAGGAGGCTCTGGAAACACCATATATTTT. It is translated as CASSSLGGSGNTIYF.